These 14 T cell receptor beta chains came from one sample sequenced in a study of metastatic and nonmetastatic thyroid tumors. No patient received treatment before thyroid surgery. TCRdb reanalyzed the PCR reads via MiXCR. The table shows tens of thousands of clones, with around 13% occurring only once. Sequencing used tumor tissue. Receptor source: a female donor with papillary thyroid cancer or a benign thyroid nodule (not recorded which). Some clones in this sample may be carry-over from other donors' samples.

The sample holds a few counts of this clone. The J gene is TRBJ1-4, the V gene TRBV28; 9 bases fit TRBD1. The CDR3 sequence is 17 residues long. Per the germline V gene, CDR1 is MDHEN and CDR2 is SYDVKM. The ends lost 4 bases at V and 7 bases at J; junction bases unmatched: 13. The CDR3, as DNA: TGTGCCAGCAGTTGGGGTGCCTGGGACAGGGAAACTGAAAAACTGTTTTTT. Its protein product is CASSWGAWDRETEKLFF.

Worth noting for this clone: A much larger clone lies a single base off, so this may be a read error. The rearrangement joins TRBV20-1 to TRBJ1-1; no definite D call. CDR1 and CDR2 from the germline V gene are DFQATT and SNEGSKA (reference sequence). Deletions cut 5 bases from V and 10 bases from J, with 11 bases between. This CDR3 has 10 residues. Written as DNA, the CDR3 is TGCAGTGCTGCCCAGGCCGCAGCTTTCTTT. Translation: CSAAQAAAFF.

This clone has more than one count but fewer than ten. This chain connects TRBV7-2 to TRBJ2-5; 15 nucleotides align to TRBD2. V lost 5 bases and J lost 4; bases outside the gene matches: 5. The CDR3 is 16 residues long. Germline CDR1 reads SGHTA; CDR2 reads FQGNSA. CDR3 nucleotide sequence: TGTGCCAGCAGCCCGGGGACTAGCGGGAGGTTAGAGACCCAGTACTTC. It specifies CASSPGTSGRLETQYF.

This clone was counted many times. The rearrangement links TRBV20-1 to TRBJ2-3; a possible D gene is TRBD2 (5 bases). This CDR3 comprises 15 residues. Germline V CDR1 and CDR2: DFQATT, SNEGSKA (reference sequence). V was cut by 5 bases and J by 0 bases, with 15 bases left in between. CDR3 residues: CSAGKSGTSTDTQYF. CDR3 in DNA: TGCAGTGCTGGAAAAAGCGGAACTAGCACAGATACGCAGTATTTT.

The table lists this clone with many counts. The J gene is TRBJ1-2, the V gene TRBV20-1, with D tentatively TRBD1 (5 bases). Germline CDR1 is DFQATT and CDR2 is SNEGSKA (reference sequence). The CDR3 is 15 amino acids. The V end was cut by 5 bases, the J end by 2 bases, with 18 bases between. The CDR3 reads CSAPGRTAQNYGYTF. The CDR3 DNA follows: TGCAGTGCTCCAGGGCGAACCGCTCAAAACTATGGCTACACCTTC.

Of note for this clone: This may arise from a read error, as a much more abundant clone is one base away. The chain employs TRBV12-3 or TRBV12-4 and TRBJ1-1; no clear D. This CDR3 comprises 13 residues. The CDR3 spells CASSFFGNTESFF. The CDR3 coding sequence is TGTGCCAGCAGTTTTTTCGGGAACACTGAATCTTTCTTT.

This clone occurred a few times. The identical CDR3 is also encoded by other nucleotide sequences in the sample. The chain has TRBV2 and TRBJ1-4; 8 positions match TRBD1. The V segment lost 8 bases and the J segment 6 bases; nucleotides outside the gene matches: 14. CDR1 is SNHLY, CDR2 FYNNEI, per germline. This CDR3 comprises 16 residues. CDR3 sequence reads: CASGRGGAGGYEKLFF. In nucleotides, the CDR3 is TGTGCCAGCGGGCGGGGCGGTGCAGGGGGCTATGAAAAACTGTTTTTT.

As for this clone: This may arise from a read error, as a much more abundant clone is one base away. Here the CDR3 omits its conserved ending phenylalanine or tryptophan, so a read error is the likely source. It is unclear where the CDR3 begins or ends on the DNA, so no DNA is shown, and the CDR3 is as TCRdb lists it. The sample has other DNA sequences that encode this CDR3 too. J is TRBJ2-5 and V is TRBV7-9; TRBD1 was called by the table and not checked on the DNA. Germline-derived CDR1 and CDR2 are SEHNR and FQNEAQ (reference sequence). The CDR3 contains 12 residues when both ends are counted. CDR3 region: CASSLREQGQTV.

This clone has a count of ten or more. V is TRBV9 and J is TRBJ2-3; D is ambiguous. The germline gives CDR1 SGDLS, CDR2 YYNGEE. V gave up 6 bases and J gave up 0 bases, with 8 bases separating them. CDR3 size: 13 residues. CDR3 DNA sequence: TGTGCCAGCAAGAGCGTAAGCACAGATACGCAGTATTTT. This translates into CASKSVSTDTQYF.

This clone has a count of ten or more. This sequence joins TRBV7-9 and TRBJ1-1; D is uncertain. Germline lookup yields CDR1 SEHNR and CDR2 FQNEAQ (reference sequence). Trimming left V 2 bases short and J 2 bases short, with 6 bases between. This CDR3 spans 13 amino acids. CDR3 loop: CASSLLPNTEAFF. In DNA form, the CDR3 reads TGTGCCAGCAGCTTACTCCCAAACACTGAAGCTTTCTTT.

This clone was picked up many times. The chain combines TRBV7-9 with TRBJ2-7; a possible D gene is TRBD2 (6 bases). Germline-derived CDR1 and CDR2 are SEHNR and FQNEAQ (reference sequence). This CDR3 region has 15 residues. V gave up 5 bases and J gave up 3 bases, with 17 bases separating them. The CDR3 spells CASSPPDYLRYEQYF. The CDR3 bases are TGTGCCAGCAGCCCTCCGGACTACCTTCGCTACGAGCAGTACTTC. Complete variable domain (other parts from reference TRBV7-9 and TRBJ2-7): DTGVSQNPRHKITKRGQNVTFRCDPISEHNRLYWYRQTLGQGPEFLTYFQNEAQLEKSRLLSDRFSAERPKGSFSTLEIQRTEQGDSAMYLCASSPPDYLRYEQYFGPGTRLTVT.

This clone was seen many times. V is TRBV5-1 and J is TRBJ2-1, with 7 bases aligning to TRBD2. V lost 0 bases, J lost 7 bases, and 4 bases stayed unmatched. Per germline, CDR1 SGHRS and CDR2 YFSETQ. There are 14 residues in the CDR3. CDR3 region: CASSLGGGENEQFF. DNA of the CDR3: TGCGCCAGCAGCTTGGGCGGGGGAGAGAATGAGCAGTTCTTC.

In this sample, this clone turned up many times. This chain uses TRBV11-2 with TRBJ2-5; D ambiguous. The CDR3 runs 12 residues. Trimming took off 5 bases at V and 4 bases at J, with 8 bases between the two ends. Germline values: CDR1 SGHAT, CDR2 FQNNGV. The CDR3 DNA sequence: TGTGCCAGCAGCCCTACCGGAGAGACCCAGTACTTC. Its translation is CASSPTGETQYF.

As concerns this clone: This could be a read error, since a much larger clone is one nucleotide away. The chain combines TRBV11-2 with TRBJ2-1, with 7 bases fitting TRBD1. J gave up 0 bases and V 1 base, and 0 bases lay outside the gene matches. The germline CDR1 and CDR2 sequences are SGHAT and FQNNGV. CDR3 length equals 15 residues. The chain's CDR3 is CASSLGDSSYNEQFF. In nucleotides, the CDR3 is TGTGCCAGCAGCTTAGGGGACAGCTCCTACAATGAGCAGTTCTTC.